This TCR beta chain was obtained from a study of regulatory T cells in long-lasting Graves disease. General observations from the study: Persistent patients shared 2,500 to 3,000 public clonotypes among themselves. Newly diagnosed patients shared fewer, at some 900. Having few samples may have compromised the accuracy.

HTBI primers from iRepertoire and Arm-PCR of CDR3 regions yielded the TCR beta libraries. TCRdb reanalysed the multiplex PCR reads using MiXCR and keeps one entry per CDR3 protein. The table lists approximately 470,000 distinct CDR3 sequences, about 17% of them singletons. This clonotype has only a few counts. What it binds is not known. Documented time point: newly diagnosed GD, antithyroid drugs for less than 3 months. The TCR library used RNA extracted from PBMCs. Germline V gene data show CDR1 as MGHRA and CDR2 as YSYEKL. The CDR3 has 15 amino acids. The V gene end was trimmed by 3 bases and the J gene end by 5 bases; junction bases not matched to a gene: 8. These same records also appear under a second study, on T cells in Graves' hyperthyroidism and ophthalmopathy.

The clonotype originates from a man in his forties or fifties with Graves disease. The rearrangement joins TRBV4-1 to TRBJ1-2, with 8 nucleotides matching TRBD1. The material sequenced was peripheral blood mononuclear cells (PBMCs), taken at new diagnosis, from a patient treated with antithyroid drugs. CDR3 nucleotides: TGCGCCAGCAGCCAGCCTACCAGGGGGCGGTATGGCTACACCTTC. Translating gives CASSQPTRGRYGYTF.